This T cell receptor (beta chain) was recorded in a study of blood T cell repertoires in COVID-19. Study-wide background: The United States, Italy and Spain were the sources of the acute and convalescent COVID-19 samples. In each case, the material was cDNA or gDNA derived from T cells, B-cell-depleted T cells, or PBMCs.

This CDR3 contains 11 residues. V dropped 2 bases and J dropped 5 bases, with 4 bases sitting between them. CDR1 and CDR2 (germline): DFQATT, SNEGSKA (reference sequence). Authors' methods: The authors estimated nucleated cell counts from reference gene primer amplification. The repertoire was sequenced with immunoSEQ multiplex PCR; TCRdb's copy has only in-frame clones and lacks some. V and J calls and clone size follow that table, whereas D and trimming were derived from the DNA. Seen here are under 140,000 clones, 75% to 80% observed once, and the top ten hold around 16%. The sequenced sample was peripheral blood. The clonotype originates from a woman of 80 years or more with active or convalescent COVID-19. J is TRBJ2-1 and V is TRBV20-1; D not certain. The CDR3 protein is CSARRDNEQFF. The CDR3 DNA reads TGCAGTGCTAGACGGGACAATGAGCAGTTCTTC.